This TCR beta chain stems from a study of blood T cell repertoires in COVID-19. Background on the study: The origin of the acute and convalescent COVID-19 samples was the United States, Italy and Spain.

The assay was immunoSEQ multiplex PCR, and TCRdb's table has in-frame clones only and misses some. The sample contains about 390,000 clones, about 87% of which appear only once. Looked up from germline, CDR1 is SGHTS and CDR2 is YDEGEE. This CDR3 spans 16 amino acids. The germline V and J ends were trimmed by 0 bases and 5 bases, with 16 bases remaining between them. V usage is TRBV5-8 and J usage is TRBJ2-3; D may be TRBD2 (7 bases). The sequence derives from a woman aged 60 to 75 with COVID-19, enrolled during active disease. Source material: peripheral blood. The CDR3 bases are TGTGCCAGCAGCTTGGCGGGGGGCGGGGGCGGAGATACGCAGTATTTT. This encodes CASSLAGGGGGDTQYF.